These T cell receptor beta chains were read from a single sample in a study of somatic mutations in cytotoxic T cells in rheumatoid arthritis. Using immunoSEQ multiplex PCR, the repertoire was profiled, and TCRdb retains in-frame clones only, with some absent. This table has about 20,000 clones, approximately 82% appearing once. Sequences were obtained from CD8+ T cells sorted from blood. The receptors were gathered from an adult with rheumatoid arthritis. Each CDR3 is given without its conserved first and last residue.

v_gene: TRBV5-4
j_gene: TRBJ1-4
CDR3aa: ASSLGRPEKLF

v_gene: TRBV5-4
j_gene: TRBJ1-1
CDR3aa: ASSPAGQGTNTEAF

v_gene: TRBV7-8
j_gene: TRBJ2-5
CDR3aa: ASSVTGYQETQY

v_gene: TRBV19
j_gene: TRBJ2-1
CDR3aa: ASSISLYNEQF

v_gene: TRBV6-1
j_gene: TRBJ1-2
CDR3aa: ASSPSGGASEGYT

v_gene: TRBV12-5
j_gene: TRBJ2-2
CDR3aa: ASASSQGARTGELF

v_gene: TRBV27
j_gene: TRBJ1-2
CDR3aa: ASRLDRAEGGYT

v_gene: TRBV5-1
j_gene: TRBJ2-4
CDR3aa: ASSLGRGDRPELAKNIQY

v_gene: TRBV27
j_gene: TRBJ1-1
CDR3aa: ASSFTRGTVTEAF

v_gene: TRBV30
j_gene: NA
CDR3aa: AWSVRIRSLPTSSYEQY

v_gene: TRBV5-4
j_gene: TRBJ2-7
CDR3aa: ASSGPGLAGVEEQY

v_gene: TRBV6-6
j_gene: TRBJ2-7
CDR3aa: ASSPNYEQY

v_gene: TRBV13
j_gene: TRBJ2-3
CDR3aa: ASSLRGGTDTQY

v_gene: TRBV25-1
j_gene: TRBJ1-2
CDR3aa: ASSGPRDGYT

v_gene: TRBV9
j_gene: TRBJ2-1
CDR3aa: ASSVEGTEYNEQF

v_gene: TRBV9
j_gene: TRBJ2-3
CDR3aa: ASSVAGQDRLTDTQY

v_gene: TRBV11-2
j_gene: TRBJ2-2
CDR3aa: ASSQVFGTGELF

v_gene: TRBV21-1
j_gene: TRBJ1-2
CDR3aa: ASSPLRVGSRGHGYT

v_gene: TRBV28
j_gene: TRBJ1-5
CDR3aa: ASSLTGAAQPQH

v_gene: TRBV9
j_gene: TRBJ2-1
CDR3aa: ASSGNEQF

v_gene: TRBV21-1
j_gene: TRBJ2-1
CDR3aa: ASIRQRGEQF

v_gene: TRBV5-6
j_gene: TRBJ1-2
CDR3aa: ASSVGHPRDYGYT

v_gene: TRBV25-1
j_gene: TRBJ2-1
CDR3aa: ASSTYNRGSEQF

v_gene: TRBV7-9
j_gene: TRBJ2-1
CDR3aa: ASSLEGVSEQF

v_gene: TRBV7-8
j_gene: TRBJ1-1
CDR3aa: ASSLGRQKNTEAF

v_gene: TRBV10-3
j_gene: TRBJ2-2
CDR3aa: AIKTANTGELF

v_gene: TRBV6-1
j_gene: TRBJ2-5
CDR3aa: ASSAWGTSGQETQY

v_gene: TRBV15
j_gene: TRBJ1-5
CDR3aa: ATSRDHNSNQPQH

v_gene: TRBV28
j_gene: TRBJ1-3
CDR3aa: ASGLSGNTIY

v_gene: TRBV7-2
j_gene: TRBJ2-1
CDR3aa: ASSLNRVNEQF

v_gene: TRBV13
j_gene: TRBJ2-1
CDR3aa: ASSLRGRGSDEQF

v_gene: TRBV27
j_gene: TRBJ1-2
CDR3aa: ASSPGTGLNYGYT

v_gene: TRBV5-1
j_gene: TRBJ1-1
CDR3aa: ASSLARRLPGPRAEAF

v_gene: TRBV15
j_gene: TRBJ2-1
CDR3aa: ATRVDSSSYNEQF

v_gene: TRBV7-9
j_gene: TRBJ2-6
CDR3aa: ATSTLGSGANVLT

v_gene: TRBV5-1
j_gene: TRBJ2-3
CDR3aa: ASSPSRTSGGRDTQY

v_gene: TRBV4-1
j_gene: TRBJ1-5
CDR3aa: ASSPRDRDSNQPQH

v_gene: TRBV9
j_gene: TRBJ2-7
CDR3aa: ASSVGTSGSYEQY

v_gene: TRBV5-6
j_gene: TRBJ1-5
CDR3aa: ASSFGQGAGAQH

v_gene: TRBV5-8
j_gene: TRBJ2-2
CDR3aa: ASSPWGLANTGELF

v_gene: TRBV4-3
j_gene: TRBJ2-3
CDR3aa: ASSQGGDTQY

v_gene: TRBV7-3
j_gene: TRBJ2-5
CDR3aa: ASGVRPLQETQY

v_gene: TRBV4-1
j_gene: TRBJ2-1
CDR3aa: ASSQVLALNEQF

v_gene: TRBV25-1
j_gene: TRBJ2-1
CDR3aa: ASSLAGLAYNEQF